Below are 2 T cell receptor beta chains sequenced from a single sample in a study of cytomegalovirus exposure and HLA in healthy donors. Clones were read by immunoSEQ multiplex PCR, and TCRdb kept only the in-frame ones, dropping some. Of roughly 150,000 clones listed, around 92% are singletons. Sequencing used PBMCs. Every receptor here comes from a woman under 30 in good health and CMV-seropositive.

The genes are TRBV18 and TRBJ2-3; D is possibly TRBD2 (5 bases). V was shortened by 5 bases and J by 1 base, with 13 bases between the two germline ends. Germline V gene lookup returns CDR1 KGHSH and CDR2 LQKENI. There are 15 residues in the CDR3. CDR3 sequence: CASSEGSGGTDTQYF. The CDR3 nucleotides read TGTGCCAGCTCAGAGGGCAGCGGAGGCACAGATACGCAGTATTTT.

The rearrangement uses TRBV15 and TRBJ1-5; 10 positions agree with TRBD1. Germline V gene lookup returns CDR1 LNHNV and CDR2 YYDKDF (reference sequence). Trimming took 5 bases from V and 7 from J; bases not matched to a gene: 5. This CDR3 contains 14 residues. This CDR3 reads CATSSRQGAQPQHF. As DNA, the CDR3 is TGTGCCACCAGCTCACGACAGGGGGCACAGCCCCAGCATTTT.